In this sample, the clone carrying this T cell receptor (beta chain) turned up once. This entry belongs to a study of cytotoxic CD8 clonotypes in ibrutinib-treated CLL. The germline gives CDR1 MNHNS, CDR2 SASEGT. The CDR3 is 15 residues long. Trimming pared 4 bases from V and 5 bases from J, leaving 18 bases between. Produced via immunoSEQ multiplex PCR; TCRdb's table is partial and in-frame only. The profile shows about 140,000 clones, about 84% of them singletons. This clonotype was sampled from a human donor with chronic lymphocytic leukemia. Sequenced material: PBMCs, taken after 36 months of ibrutinib treatment. V usage is TRBV6-1 and J usage is TRBJ2-7; tentative D call: TRBD1 (5 bases). CDR3 bases: TGTGCCAGCAGTGCAGAGGACATGACGGCCCACGAGCAGTACTTC. This encodes CASSAEDMTAHEQYF.